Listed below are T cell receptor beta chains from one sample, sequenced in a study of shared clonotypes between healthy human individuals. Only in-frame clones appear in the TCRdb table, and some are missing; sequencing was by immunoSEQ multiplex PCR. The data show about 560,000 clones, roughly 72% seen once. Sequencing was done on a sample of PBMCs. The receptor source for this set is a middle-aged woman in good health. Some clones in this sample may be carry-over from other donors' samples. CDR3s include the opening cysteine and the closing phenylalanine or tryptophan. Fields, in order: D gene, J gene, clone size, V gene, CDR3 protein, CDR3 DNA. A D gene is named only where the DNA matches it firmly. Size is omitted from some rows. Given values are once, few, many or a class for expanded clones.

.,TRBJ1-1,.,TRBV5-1,CASSRLYSTEAFF,TGCGCCAGCAGCCGTCTTTACAGCACTGAAGCTTTCTTT
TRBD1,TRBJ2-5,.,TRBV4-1,CASSTDRGGAETQYF,TGCGCCAGCAGCACTGATAGAGGGGGCGCAGAGACCCAGTACTTC
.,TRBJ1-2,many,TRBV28,CASSVLTATNYGYTF,TGTGCCAGCAGCGTACTGACCGCCACTAACTATGGCTACACCTTC
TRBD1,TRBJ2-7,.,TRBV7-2,CASNQQGAQTPYEQYF,TGTGCCAGCAATCAACAGGGGGCGCAAACCCCCTACGAGCAGTACTTC
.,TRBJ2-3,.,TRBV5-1,CASSLADDTQYF,TGCGCCAGCAGCTTGGCCGATGATACGCAGTATTTT
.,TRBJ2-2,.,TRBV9,CASSVWGGELFF,TGTGCCAGCAGCGTATGGGGCGGGGAGCTGTTTTTT
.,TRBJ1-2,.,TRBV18,CASSPFRDFGYGYTF,TGTGCCAGCTCACCATTCAGGGACTTCGGTTATGGCTACACCTTC
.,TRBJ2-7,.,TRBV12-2,CASRSPQREGHEQYF,TGTGCAAGTCGCTCCCCCCAGCGGGAGGGCCACGAGCAGTACTTC
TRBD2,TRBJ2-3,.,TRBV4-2,CASSQEGFGLVGYTDTQYF,TGTGCCAGCAGCCAAGAAGGGTTCGGACTAGTGGGGTACACAGATACGCAGTATTTT
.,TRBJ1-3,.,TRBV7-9,CASSLSGASNTIYF,TGTGCCAGCAGCTTAAGTGGGGCCAGTAACACCATATATTTT
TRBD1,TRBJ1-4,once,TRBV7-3,CASRLRSGGNEKLFF,TGTGCCAGCAGGTTACGTTCAGGGGGGAATGAAAAACTGTTTTTT
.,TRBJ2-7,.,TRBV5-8,CASSLTETYDVEQYF,TGTGCCAGCAGCTTGACAGAGACCTACGACGTGGAGCAGTACTTC
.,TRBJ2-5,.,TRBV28,CASSPWTNQETQYF,TGTGCCAGCAGTCCCTGGACCAATCAAGAGACCCAGTACTTC
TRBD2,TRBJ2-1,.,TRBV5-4,CASSKGLAGLELGNEQFF,TGTGCCAGCAGCAAGGGACTAGCGGGGCTGGAGTTGGGGAATGAGCAGTTCTTC
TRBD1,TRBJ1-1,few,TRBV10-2,CASSSTGGRERAFF,TGCGCCAGCAGTTCTACAGGGGGCCGGGAGCGAGCTTTCTTT
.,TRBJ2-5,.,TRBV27,CASSSQGLSQETQYF,TGTGCCAGCAGTTCCCAGGGACTGTCGCAAGAGACCCAGTACTTC
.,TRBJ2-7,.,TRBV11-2,CASSLAGGIYEQYF,TGTGCCAGCAGCTTGGCCGGGGGCATTTACGAGCAGTACTTC
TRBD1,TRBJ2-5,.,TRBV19,CASSPSRQGKETQYF,TGTGCCAGTAGTCCCTCCCGACAGGGGAAAGAGACCCAGTACTTC
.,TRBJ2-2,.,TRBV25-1,CASSDRNTGELFF,TGTGCCAGCAGTGACCGTAACACCGGGGAGCTGTTTTTT
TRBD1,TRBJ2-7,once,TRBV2,CASRQGPSYEQYF,TGTGCCAGTCGACAGGGGCCCTCCTACGAGCAGTACTTC
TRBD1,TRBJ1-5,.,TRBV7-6,CASSQGQGLSNQPQHF,TGTGCCAGCAGCCAAGGACAGGGGTTGAGCAATCAGCCCCAGCATTTT
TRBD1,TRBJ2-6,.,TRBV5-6,CASSWGQGIGANVLTF,TGTGCCAGCAGCTGGGGACAGGGAATTGGGGCCAACGTCCTGACTTTC
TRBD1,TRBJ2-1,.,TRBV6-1,CASTASNGQGDEQFF,TGTGCCAGCACCGCGTCCAACGGACAGGGCGATGAGCAGTTCTTC
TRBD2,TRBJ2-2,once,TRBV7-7,CASSLAGTGELFF,TGTGCTAGCAGCTTAGCGGGGACCGGGGAGCTGTTTTTT
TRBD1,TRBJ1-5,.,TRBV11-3,CASSFPDRGPNQPQHF,TGTGCCAGCAGCTTCCCTGACAGGGGGCCCAATCAGCCCCAGCATTTT
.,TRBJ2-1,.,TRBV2,CALGRDSSYNEQFF,TGTGCCCTGGGAAGGGATAGCTCCTACAATGAGCAGTTCTTC
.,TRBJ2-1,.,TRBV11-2,CASSLATKQFF,TGTGCCAGCAGCTTAGCTACTAAGCAGTTCTTC
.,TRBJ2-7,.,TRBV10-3,CAISAGNYEQYF,TGTGCCATCAGTGCCGGGAACTACGAGCAGTACTTC
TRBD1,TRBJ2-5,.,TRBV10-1,CASSEFRQGRETQYF,TGCGCCAGCAGTGAGTTTCGACAGGGTAGAGAGACCCAGTACTTC
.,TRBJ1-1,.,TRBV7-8,CASSLREWQGKIMNTEAFF,TGTGCCAGCAGCTTAAGGGAATGGCAGGGGAAGATCATGAACACTGAAGCTTTCTTT
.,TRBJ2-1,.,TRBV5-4,CASSLEVDGLNEQFF,TGTGCCAGCAGCTTGGAGGTAGATGGGCTAAATGAGCAGTTCTTC
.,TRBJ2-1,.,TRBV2,CASSGAGRADEQFF,TGTGCCAGCAGTGGGGCGGGAAGGGCGGATGAGCAGTTCTTC
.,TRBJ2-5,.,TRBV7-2,CASSLNRAQETQYF,TGTGCCAGCAGCTTAAACAGGGCTCAAGAGACCCAGTACTTC
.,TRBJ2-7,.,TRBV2,CASRPRGALGYEQYF,TGTGCCAGCCGACCCCGTGGGGCCCTCGGCTACGAGCAGTACTTC
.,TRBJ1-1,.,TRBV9,CASSGRDGLDTEAFF,TGTGCCAGCAGCGGCAGGGATGGGTTGGACACTGAAGCTTTCTTT
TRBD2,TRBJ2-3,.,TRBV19,CASSAGGRTDTQYF,TGTGCCAGTTCAGCGGGAGGTCGAACAGATACGCAGTATTTT
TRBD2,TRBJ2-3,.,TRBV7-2,CASSPRLAGGIDTQYF,TGTGCCAGCAGCCCGCGACTAGCGGGAGGGATCGATACGCAGTATTTT
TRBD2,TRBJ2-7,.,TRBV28,CANGLGGVSYEQYF,TGTGCCAACGGGTTGGGAGGGGTCTCCTACGAGCAGTACTTC
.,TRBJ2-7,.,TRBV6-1,CASSAGQRYEQYF,TGTGCCAGCAGTGCGGGACAACGATACGAGCAGTACTTC
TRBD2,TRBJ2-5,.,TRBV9,CASSVVLALETQYF,TGTGCCAGCAGCGTAGTACTAGCGCTAGAGACCCAGTACTTC